A selection of T cell receptor beta chains follows, all from one sample in a study of cytomegalovirus exposure and HLA in healthy donors. Sequencing was performed with immunoSEQ multiplex PCR; in TCRdb, only in-frame clones are kept and a portion is missing. The sample has about 120,000 clones; about 8.6% are singletons. Specimen: PBMCs. The receptors derive from a woman between 40 and 50 years old in good health and CMV-seropositive. Both conserved end residues are part of each CDR3. The D gene is left open where the match is weak. Not every row has a clone size; where given, it reads once, few, many or a size class.

V gene	clone size	J gene	D gene	CDR3 protein
TRBV30	few	TRBJ1-2	-	CAWSPNRVRYTF
TRBV6-5	few	TRBJ2-7	-	CASRRGKEQYF
TRBV9	few	TRBJ1-2	-	CASSVEQNYGYTF
TRBV4-1	-	TRBJ1-1	-	CASSQGGGRTEAFF
TRBV29-1	-	TRBJ2-7	TRBD2	CSTDGGSAYEQYF
TRBV9	-	TRBJ1-6	-	CASSWTVNSPLHF
TRBV12-1	-	TRBJ2-1	-	CASSFARRGACNEQFF
TRBV5-1	few	TRBJ2-7	-	CASSSRGAYEQYF
TRBV5-5	few	TRBJ1-4	-	CASSLEGVWPHEKLFF
TRBV5-6	few	TRBJ1-1	-	CASSPEWAMNTEAFF
TRBV25-1	few	TRBJ1-2	-	CASSDLGENYGYTF
TRBV29-1	few	TRBJ2-7	TRBD1	CSVQGAVEQYF
TRBV6-1	-	TRBJ2-7	-	CASSDWEEQYF
TRBV7-2	-	TRBJ1-1	-	CASSLGSIVESAFF